The T cell receptor (beta chain) described here comes from a study of human T cells and chemical hapten exposure. V was pared by 3 bases and J by 4 bases, with 7 bases of the junction left unmatched. The length of the CDR3 is 16 residues. This clonotype was seen a few times. In TCRdb, the RACE reads were re-called with MiXCR into one record per CDR3 protein. The data show about 84,000 distinct CDR3 sequences, 8% to 13% seen once. Time point here: patch test 2, 6 weeks after DPC sensitization. As to treatment: therapeutic diphenylcyclopropenone sensitization with weekly scalp DPC. The sequence was collected from a woman in her 50s with alopecia areata. Some clones in this sample may be carry-over from other donors' samples. This chain joins TRBV12-3 or TRBV12-4 and TRBJ2-2; 8 nucleotides match TRBD2. This material consisted of whole blood, taken in connection with sensitization to the hapten diphenylcyclopropenone (DPC). The CDR3 region has the DNA TGTGCCAGCAGTTTTTTCGTAGCGGGAAGCACCGGGGAGCTGTTTTTT. It translates to CASSFFVAGSTGELFF.